This TCR beta chain came from a study of T cells in Graves' hyperthyroidism and ophthalmopathy. This CDR3 is built from 16 residues. CDR1 and CDR2 from the germline V gene are ENHRY and SYGVKD. Losses at the gene ends were 10 bases for V and 6 bases for J; bases not matched to a gene: 15. TCR beta CDR3 region amplification was performed from RNA transcripts. HTBI primers were used for first-round RT-PCR of the TCR CDR3. TCRdb called the multiplex PCR reads again in MiXCR, with one record for every CDR3 protein. The table has 500,000 or so distinct CDR3 sequences, about 16% seen once. This clonotype was found a few times.

The V call is TRBV10-3, the J call TRBJ2-1, with TRBD2 matching over 10 bases. The sequence was collected from a woman in her twenties or thirties with Graves' ophthalmopathy. Input material: blood. The CDR3 is CATQGASGSRFNEQFF. CDR3 DNA sequence: TGTGCCACCCAGGGGGCTAGCGGGAGTCGATTCAATGAGCAGTTCTTC.